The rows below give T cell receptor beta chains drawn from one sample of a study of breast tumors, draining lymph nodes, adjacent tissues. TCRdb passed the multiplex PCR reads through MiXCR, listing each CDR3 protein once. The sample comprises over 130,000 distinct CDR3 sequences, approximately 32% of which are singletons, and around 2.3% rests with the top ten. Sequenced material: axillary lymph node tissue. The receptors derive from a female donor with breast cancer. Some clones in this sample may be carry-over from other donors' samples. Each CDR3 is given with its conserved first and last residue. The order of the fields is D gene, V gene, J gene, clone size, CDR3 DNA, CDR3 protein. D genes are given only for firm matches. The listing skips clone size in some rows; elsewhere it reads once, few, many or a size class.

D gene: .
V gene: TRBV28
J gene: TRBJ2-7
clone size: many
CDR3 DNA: TGTGCCAGCAGCTCCAATATAGCCGAGCAGTACTTC
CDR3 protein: CASSSNIAEQYF

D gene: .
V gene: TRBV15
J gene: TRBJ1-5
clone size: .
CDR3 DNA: TGTGCCACCAGCAGTACCTCCGGGACAAGATATCAGCCCCAGCATTTT
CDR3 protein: CATSSTSGTRYQPQHF

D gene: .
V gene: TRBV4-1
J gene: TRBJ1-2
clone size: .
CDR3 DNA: TGCGCCAGCAGCCAGACGGGACAAACCCTGGATGGCTACACCTTC
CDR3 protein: CASSQTGQTLDGYTF

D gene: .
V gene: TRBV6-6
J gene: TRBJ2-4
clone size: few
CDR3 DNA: TGTGCCAGCAGTTACGGGCCCCGTGACTCCCTGGGGAGTTTAGCCAAAAACATTCAGTACTTC
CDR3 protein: CASSYGPRDSLGSLAKNIQYF

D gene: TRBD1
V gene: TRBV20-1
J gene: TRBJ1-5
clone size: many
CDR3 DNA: TGCAGTGCTAGAGATTCCGGGACAGGGGGCGTCGAGGGCAATCAGCCCCAGCATTTT
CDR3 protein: CSARDSGTGGVEGNQPQHF

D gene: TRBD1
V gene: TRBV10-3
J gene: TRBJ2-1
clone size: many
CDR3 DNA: TGTGCCATCAGTGAGGGACAGGGGTTTGAGCAGTTCTTC
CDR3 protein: CAISEGQGFEQFF

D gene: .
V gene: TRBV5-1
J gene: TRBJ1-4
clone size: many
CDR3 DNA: TGCGCCAGCAGCCTAGACATAGACCCTAATGAAAAACTGTTTTTT
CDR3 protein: CASSLDIDPNEKLFF

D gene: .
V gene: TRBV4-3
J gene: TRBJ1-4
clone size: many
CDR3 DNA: TGCGCCAGCAGCCAGGGACATGCAACTAATGAAAAACTGTTTTTT
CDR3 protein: CASSQGHATNEKLFF

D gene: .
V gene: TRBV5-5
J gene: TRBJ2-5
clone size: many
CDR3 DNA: TGTGCCAGCAGCTTCGGCAGGGTGGAGACCCAGTACTTC
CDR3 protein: CASSFGRVETQYF

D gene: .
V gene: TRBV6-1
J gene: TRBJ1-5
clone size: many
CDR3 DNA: TGTGCCAGCAGTTGGGAGGGGAATAGCAATCAGCCCCAGCATTTT
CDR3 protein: CASSWEGNSNQPQHF

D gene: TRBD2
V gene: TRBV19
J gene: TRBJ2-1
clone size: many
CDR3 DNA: TGTGCCAGTAGTAACCCTACTAGCGGGGGTTACAATGAGCAGTTCTTC
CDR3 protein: CASSNPTSGGYNEQFF

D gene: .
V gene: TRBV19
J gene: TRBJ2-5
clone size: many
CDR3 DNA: TGTGCCAGCGGAAGAGGGGCCGCACTAGGAGAGACCCAGTACTTC
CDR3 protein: CASGRGAALGETQYF

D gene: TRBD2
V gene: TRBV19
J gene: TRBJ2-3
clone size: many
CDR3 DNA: TGTGCCAGTAGTTCCCCGACTAGCGGGGGTGTCGCAGATACGCAGTATTTT
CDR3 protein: CASSSPTSGGVADTQYF

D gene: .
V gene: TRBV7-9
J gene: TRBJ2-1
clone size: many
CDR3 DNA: TGTGCCAGCAGCTTAGCGCTAGTTAGTGTGCAGTTCTTC
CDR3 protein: CASSLALVSVQFF

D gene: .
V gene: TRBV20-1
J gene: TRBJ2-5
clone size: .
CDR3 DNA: TGCAGTGCTAGCCTGGAGGACACCCAGTGCTTC
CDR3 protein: CSASLEDTQCF

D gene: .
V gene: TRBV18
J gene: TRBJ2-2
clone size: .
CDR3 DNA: TGTGCCAGCTCACCAAGCAGGGAGGCCGGGGAGCTGCTTTTT
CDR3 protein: CASSPSREAGELLF

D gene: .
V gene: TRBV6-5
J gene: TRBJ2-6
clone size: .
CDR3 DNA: TGTGCCAGCAGTAATGATCGGGCCAACGTCCTGACTTTC
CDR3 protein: CASSNDRANVLTF

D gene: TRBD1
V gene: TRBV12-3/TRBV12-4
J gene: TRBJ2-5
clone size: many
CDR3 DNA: TGTGCCAGCAGCCAGACAGGGAGCCAAGAGACCCAGTACTTC
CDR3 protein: CASSQTGSQETQYF

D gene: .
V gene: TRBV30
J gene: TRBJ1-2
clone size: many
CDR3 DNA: TGTGCCTGGAGACCCCAGAATGGCTACACCTTC
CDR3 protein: CAWRPQNGYTF

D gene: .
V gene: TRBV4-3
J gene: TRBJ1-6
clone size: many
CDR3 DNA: TGCGCCAGCAGCCAAGGACAGGACGCTTCACCCCTCCACTTT
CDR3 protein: CASSQGQDASPLHF

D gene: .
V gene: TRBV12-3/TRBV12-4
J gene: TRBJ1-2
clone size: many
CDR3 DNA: TGTGCCAGCAGTTTAATGGCTGTCTATGGCTACACCTTC
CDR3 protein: CASSLMAVYGYTF

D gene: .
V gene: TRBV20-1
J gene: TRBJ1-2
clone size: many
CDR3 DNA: TGCAGTGCTATAAGCCGGACAGCATATGGCTACACCTTC
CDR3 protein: CSAISRTAYGYTF

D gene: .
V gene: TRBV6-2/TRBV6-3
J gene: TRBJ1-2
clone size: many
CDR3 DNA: TGTGCCAGCAGTGACGACAGCTATGGCTACACCTTC
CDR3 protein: CASSDDSYGYTF

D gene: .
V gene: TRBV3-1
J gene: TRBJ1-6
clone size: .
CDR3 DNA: TGTGCCAGCGGCCAAAATGCGGGGAATTCACCCCTCCACTTT
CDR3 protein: CASGQNAGNSPLHF

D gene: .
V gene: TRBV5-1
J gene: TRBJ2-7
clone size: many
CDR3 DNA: TGCGCCAGCAGCTTGCAGAACGAGCAGTACTTC
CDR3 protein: CASSLQNEQYF

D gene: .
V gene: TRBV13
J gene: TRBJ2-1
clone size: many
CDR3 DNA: TGTGCCAGCAGCCCCCAATTGGAGGCCTACAATGAGCAGTTCTTC
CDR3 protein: CASSPQLEAYNEQFF

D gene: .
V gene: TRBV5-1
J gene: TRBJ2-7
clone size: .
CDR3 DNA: TGCGCCAGCAGCAATCAGGGGGGGACCTACGAGCAGTACTTC
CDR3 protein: CASSNQGGTYEQYF

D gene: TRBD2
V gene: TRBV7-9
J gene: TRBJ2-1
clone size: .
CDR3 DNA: TGTGCCAGCAGCCATCGAGGGACTAGCGGGGGGATCGATGAGCAGTTCTTC
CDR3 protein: CASSHRGTSGGIDEQFF

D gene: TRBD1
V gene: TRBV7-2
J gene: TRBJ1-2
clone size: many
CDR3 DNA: TGTGCCAGCAGAGGACAGGGAGGAGCTAACTATGGCTACCCCTTC
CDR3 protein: CASRGQGGANYGYPF

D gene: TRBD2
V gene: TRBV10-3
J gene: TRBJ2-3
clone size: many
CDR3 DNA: TGTGCCATCAGGGGGGGAGGGCGGGCAGATACGCAGTATTTT
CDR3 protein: CAIRGGGRADTQYF

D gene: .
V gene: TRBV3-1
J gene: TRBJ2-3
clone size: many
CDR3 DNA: TGTGCCAGCAGCCAAGTACAGGGCCTGACAGATACGCAGTATTTT
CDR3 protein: CASSQVQGLTDTQYF

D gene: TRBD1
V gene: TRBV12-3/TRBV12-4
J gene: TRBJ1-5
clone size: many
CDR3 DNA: TGTGCCAGCAGTCGCCTCCGGGACAGGGGACAGCCCCAGCATTTT
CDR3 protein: CASSRLRDRGQPQHF

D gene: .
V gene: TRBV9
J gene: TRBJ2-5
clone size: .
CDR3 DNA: TGTGCCAGCAGCTGGGCAGGGGCAGCCCAAGAGACCCAGTACTTC
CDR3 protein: CASSWAGAAQETQYF

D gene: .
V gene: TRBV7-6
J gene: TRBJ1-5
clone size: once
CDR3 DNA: TGTGCCAGCAGCTTAGGGACTAGCGGGGGGTACAATGAGCATTTT
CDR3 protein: CASSLGTSGGYNEHF

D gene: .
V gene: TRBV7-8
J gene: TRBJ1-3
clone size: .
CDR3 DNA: TGTGCCAGCAGCCTCGGGCCGCACTCTGGAAACACTCTATATTTT
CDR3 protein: CASSLGPHSGNTLYF

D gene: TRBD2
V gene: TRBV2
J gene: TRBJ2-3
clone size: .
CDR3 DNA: TGTGCCAGCAGTGAAGGACTAGCGGGGGGTGTCCCAGATACGCAGTATTTT
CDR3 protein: CASSEGLAGGVPDTQYF

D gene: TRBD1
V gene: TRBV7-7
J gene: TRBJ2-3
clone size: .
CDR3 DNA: TGTGCTAGCAACACCGGGACAGGGGAGGGAGATACGCAGTATTTT
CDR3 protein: CASNTGTGEGDTQYF

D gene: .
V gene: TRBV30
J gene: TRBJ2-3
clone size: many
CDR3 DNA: TGTGCCTGGAGCCCCATCCTCCTACGCACAGATACGCAGTATTTT
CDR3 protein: CAWSPILLRTDTQYF

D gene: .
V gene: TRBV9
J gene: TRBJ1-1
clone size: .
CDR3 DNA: TGTGCCAGCAGCGTTGGTCTTGGGAACACTGAAGCTTTCTTT
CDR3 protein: CASSVGLGNTEAFF

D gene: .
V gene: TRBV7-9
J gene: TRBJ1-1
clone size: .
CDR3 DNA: TGTGCCAGCAGCACAACAGGGTCTTTGGGCACTGAAGCTTTCTTT
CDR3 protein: CASSTTGSLGTEAFF

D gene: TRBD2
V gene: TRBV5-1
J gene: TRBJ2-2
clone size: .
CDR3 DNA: TGCGCCAGCAGCTCGCTAGCGGGACTAGCGGGGGGGCTGAACACCGGGGAGCTGTTTTTT
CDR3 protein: CASSSLAGLAGGLNTGELFF

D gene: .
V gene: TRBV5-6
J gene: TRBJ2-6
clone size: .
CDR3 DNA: TGTGCCAGCAGCTTGGTCCTGACTTTC
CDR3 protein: CASSLVLTF

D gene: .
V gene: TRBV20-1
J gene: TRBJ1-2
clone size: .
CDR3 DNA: TGCAGTGCCCTTCTCCGGGGGCCCAACTATGGCTACACCTTC
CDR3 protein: CSALLRGPNYGYTF

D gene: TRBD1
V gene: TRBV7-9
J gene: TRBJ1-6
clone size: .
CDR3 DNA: TGTGCCAGCAGCCCAGTGTGGGACAGGGGGAACTCCTATAATTCACCCCTCCACTTT
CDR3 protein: CASSPVWDRGNSYNSPLHF

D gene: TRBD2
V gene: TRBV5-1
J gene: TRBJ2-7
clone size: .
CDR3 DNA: TGCGCCAGCAGCTTGGACGTCGGTAGCGGGGGGTCATACGAGCAGTACTTC
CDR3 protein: CASSLDVGSGGSYEQYF

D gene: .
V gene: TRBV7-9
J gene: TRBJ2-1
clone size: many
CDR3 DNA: TGTGCCAGCAGCCCATCGATCGGGGATGAGCAGTTCTTC
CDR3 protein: CASSPSIGDEQFF

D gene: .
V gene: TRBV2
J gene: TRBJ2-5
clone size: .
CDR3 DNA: TGTGCCAGCAGTGAAATAGTGCGGGAGACCCAGTACTTC
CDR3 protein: CASSEIVRETQYF

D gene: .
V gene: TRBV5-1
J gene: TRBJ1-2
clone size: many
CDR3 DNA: TGCGCCAGCAGCTCGGGTCTGGGTGGCTACACCTTC
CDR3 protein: CASSSGLGGYTF

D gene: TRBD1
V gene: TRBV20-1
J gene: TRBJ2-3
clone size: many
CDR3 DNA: TGCAGTGCTAAGGGACAGGAAAGCACAGATACGCAGTATTTT
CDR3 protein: CSAKGQESTDTQYF

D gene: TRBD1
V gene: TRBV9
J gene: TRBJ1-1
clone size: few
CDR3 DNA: TGTGCCAGCAGCGTAAGACAGGGAAGCACTGAAGCTTTCTTT
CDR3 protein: CASSVRQGSTEAFF

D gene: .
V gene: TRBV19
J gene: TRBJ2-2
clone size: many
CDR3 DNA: TGTGCCAGTAGGATTAACACCGGGGAGCTGTTTTTT
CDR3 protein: CASRINTGELFF

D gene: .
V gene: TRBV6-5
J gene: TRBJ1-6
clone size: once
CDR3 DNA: TGTGCCGGCAGTCGCCTGAGGACGCGCTCCTATAATTCACCCCTCCACTTT
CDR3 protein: CAGSRLRTRSYNSPLHF

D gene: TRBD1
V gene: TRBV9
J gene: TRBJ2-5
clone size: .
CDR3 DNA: TGTGCCAGCAGCGTAGCCGAGACAGGGATATACGAGACCCAGTACTTC
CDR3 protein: CASSVAETGIYETQYF

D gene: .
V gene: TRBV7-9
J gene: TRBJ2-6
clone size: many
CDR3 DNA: TGTGCCAGCAGCTTAGTTTTTTGGGGAGACGCCTCTGGGGCCAACGTCCTGACTTTC
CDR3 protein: CASSLVFWGDASGANVLTF

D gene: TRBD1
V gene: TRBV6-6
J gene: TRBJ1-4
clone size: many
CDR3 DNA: TGTGCCAGCAGGCCGGGACAGCGTAATGAAAAACTGTTTTTT
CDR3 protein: CASRPGQRNEKLFF

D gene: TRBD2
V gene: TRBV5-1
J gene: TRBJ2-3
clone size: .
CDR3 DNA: TGCGCCAGCAGCAGGCTAGCGGGAGCGGGGTATGTAGGAGATACGCAGTATTTT
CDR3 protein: CASSRLAGAGYVGDTQYF

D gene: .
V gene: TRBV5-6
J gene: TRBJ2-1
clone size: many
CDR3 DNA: TGTGCCAGCAGCTTGGTCCAGAGCTCCTACAATGAGCAGTTCTTC
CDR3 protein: CASSLVQSSYNEQFF

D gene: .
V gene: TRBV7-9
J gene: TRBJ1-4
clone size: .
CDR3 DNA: TGTGCCGGCAGCCCGGTGACATGGGGAGCTAATGAAAAACTGTTTTTT
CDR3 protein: CAGSPVTWGANEKLFF

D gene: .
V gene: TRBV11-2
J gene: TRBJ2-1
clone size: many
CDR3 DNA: TGTGCCAGCAGCCCGCCTTTGAGACATGAGCAGTTCTTC
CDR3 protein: CASSPPLRHEQFF